This T cell receptor (beta chain) is from a study of Ad26.COV2.S vaccination and SARS-CoV-2 variants. Study summary: Each vaccinee took Ad26.COV2.S intramuscularly, once or twice 56 days apart.

The treatment was: some 20 received Ad26.COV2.S at low or high dose, single or two shots; 5 received placebo; per-sample allocation not given. The investigators took samples on day 63 after the first vaccine or placebo injection. On this clone itself: Its antigen is not identified.

The CDR3 consists of 13 residues. CDR1 and CDR2 from the germline V gene are SGDLS and YYNGEE. Between the trimmed V and J ends, which lost 4 bases and 2 bases, there was a span of 10 bases. Assay: immunoSEQ multiplex PCR; the TCRdb copy retains only in-frame clones and omits some. The data contain 380,000 or so clones, 80% to 90% of them seen just once; the ten biggest clones take up approximately 5%. Study-level findings and limits: Post-vaccination breadth of spike-specific CD8+ and CD4+ T cell responses was reportedly substantial.

This clonotype was sampled from a person between 18 and 60 years old who received the Ad26.COV2.S COVID-19 vaccine or a placebo. The sample was peripheral blood, taken in a trial of Ad26.COV2.S vaccine versus placebo. The chain links TRBV9 to TRBJ2-7, with a tentative D call TRBD1 (6 bases). Here the CDR3 reads CASSPPGAYEQYF. In nucleotides, the CDR3 is TGTGCCAGCAGCCCTCCAGGGGCCTACGAGCAGTACTTC. The whole variable domain, filled in from reference TRBV9 and TRBJ2-7, reads DSGVTQTPKHLITATGQRVTLRCSPRSGDLSVYWYQQSLDQGLQFLIQYYNGEERAKGNILERFSAQQFPDLHSELNLSSLELGDSALYFCASSPPGAYEQYFGPGTRLTVT.